This T cell receptor beta chain was sequenced in a study of blood T cell repertoires in COVID-19 (TCRdb year 2020). About the investigation overall: Samples from collaborators originated in the United States, Italy and Spain and spanned both the acute and convalescent phases of COVID-19. Subjects who had been exposed to COVID-19, were actively infected with it, or had recovered from it provided the deeply sampled blood TCRbeta repertoires that made up the dataset. A de-identified subject ID, COVID-19 status, age in years and sex were almost always included in the sample metadata. HLA class I and class II types, where available, came from metadata supplied by the sample provider rather than from assay-based typing. Samples were obtained from the ongoing ImmuneRACE study (first 160 participants) and from approximately 1,200 subjects provided by 6 global collaborators. The material from the prospective study consisted of cDNA or gDNA derived from T cells, B-cell-depleted T cells, or PBMCs. The repertoires were released in a freely available public database meant as a resource for research on the immune response to SARS-CoV-2.

This clone has only one observation. The clone's antigen remains unknown. No qualities accompany the bases; no much larger clone lies one base away. The immunoSEQ Assay, a bias-controlled multiplex PCR, was used to amplify TCRbeta CDR3 regions from genomic DNA. The original pipeline was this. The number of nucleated cells in each sample was estimated from the amplification of reference gene primers within the assay. To quantify the absolute abundance of each unique TCRbeta CDR3 rearrangement, sequence reads were collapsed and filtered. For each sample, productive Simpson clonality was calculated by taking the square root of Simpson's diversity index across productive rearrangements. TCRdb's version of the immuneACCESS table is confined to in-frame rearrangements and falls short of the full clone set. An unresolved V gene accounts for under half of the shortfall where checked; the remainder is of unknown origin. That table is the source of V, J and clone size, and D and trimming were worked out from the DNA. The sample table lists some 290,000 clones, roughly nine tenths of them with a count of one. The ten largest clonotypes hold around 10% of the sample.

Relative to germline, V is 10 bases shorter and J is 3 bases shorter, with 10 bases between their ends. According to the germline V gene (reference sequence), CDR1 reads LNHDA and CDR2 reads SQIVND. The CDR3 spans 12 residues, from the cysteine through the phenylalanine. Only CDR3 DNA remains: 36 bases, in frame from the first base. Broad study findings and their caveats: The quantity of clinical and demographic metadata differed by source and by participant and was supplied without curation.

In Seattle, one collaborating source enrolled patients while the infection was active and tracked those patients longitudinally over the course of disease. Each collaborating institution followed its own protocols to collect whole blood in K2EDTA tubes. For TCRbeta analysis, collaborators shipped samples as frozen whole blood, isolated PBMCs, or DNA extracted from either of those sample types. The sequence came from a woman younger than 45 with COVID-19, enrolled during active disease. The sequence is built from TRBV19 and TRBJ2-1; there is no confident call for the D gene. The sample taken for sequencing was peripheral blood. The CDR3 sequence is CATGFGYNEQFF. The nucleotide sequence reads TGTGCCACCGGGTTCGGCTACAATGAGCAGTTCTTC.